This T cell receptor (beta chain) originates from a study of cytomegalovirus exposure and HLA in healthy donors. This clone was counted between two and nine times. Its antigen remains unidentified. This CDR3 has 13 residues. V dropped 2 bases and J dropped 9 bases, with 12 bases sitting between them. Per the germline V gene, CDR1 is SGHDT and CDR2 is YYEEEE. PCR amplification relied on 60 Vbeta primers (plus 13 Jbeta primers). Profiling relied on immunoSEQ multiplex PCR, and the TCRdb table lists in-frame clones only, not all of them. The data contain about 25,000 clones, about four fifths of them singletons. Study results and caveats: Across donors, most TCRs were seen rarely, yet some public ones were widespread.

The V gene is TRBV5-6, the J gene TRBJ1-5; D is possibly TRBD1 (6 bases). The sequenced material came from PBMCs. This TCR came from a male donor in good health and CMV-seronegative. DNA for the CDR3: TGTGCCAGCAGCTTTGGGACACGGTCGCCCCAGCATTTT. This gives the protein CASSFGTRSPQHF.